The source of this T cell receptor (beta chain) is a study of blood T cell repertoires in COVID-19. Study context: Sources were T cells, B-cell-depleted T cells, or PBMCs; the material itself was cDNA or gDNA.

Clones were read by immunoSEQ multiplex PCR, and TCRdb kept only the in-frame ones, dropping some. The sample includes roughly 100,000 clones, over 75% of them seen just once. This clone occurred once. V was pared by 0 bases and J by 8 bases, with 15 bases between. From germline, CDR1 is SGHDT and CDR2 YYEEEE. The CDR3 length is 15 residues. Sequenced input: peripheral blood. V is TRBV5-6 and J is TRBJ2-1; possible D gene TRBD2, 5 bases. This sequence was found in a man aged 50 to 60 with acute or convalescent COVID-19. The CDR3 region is CASSLVRGVGYEQFF. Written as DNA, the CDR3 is TGTGCCAGCAGCTTGGTTCGGGGAGTCGGGTATGAGCAGTTCTTC. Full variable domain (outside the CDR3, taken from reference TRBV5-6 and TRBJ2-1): DAGVTQSPTHLIKTRGQQVTLRCSPKSGHDTVSWYQQALGQGPQFIFQYYEEEERQRGNFPDRFSGHQFPNYSSELNVNALLLGDSALYLCASSLVRGVGYEQFFGPGTRLTVL.